Listed here are 3 T cell receptor beta chains from one sample, sequenced in a study of shared clonotypes between healthy human individuals. Generated by immunoSEQ multiplex PCR, the TCRdb table keeps only in-frame clones and is missing some. The sample has 600,000 to 750,000 clones, about two thirds seen once. Material for sequencing was memory CD4+ T cells sorted from blood. The subset was: CD45RA-negative fraction. The receptor set was obtained from a woman aged 30 to 39 in good health.

This clone was observed a single time. At one end, the junction sequence differs from germline, possibly due to a read error. The rearrangement uses TRBV5-7 and TRBJ2-1; TRBD2 matches 7 bases. TRBV5-7 is an ORF, and what it does is uncertain. The CDR3 is 17 residues long. CDR3 DNA sequence: TGTGCCAGCCGCTTGGGCTACGGAGCGGGACCTTACAATGAGCAGTTCTTC. This translates into CASRLGYGAGPYNEQFF.

This clone was seen more than once but under ten times. V is TRBV5-1 and J is TRBJ2-3; 11 bases align to TRBD2. Germline-derived CDR1 and CDR2 are SGHRS and YFSETQ. Trimming at V came to 6 bases and at J to 4 bases, leaving 4 bases not matched to a gene. The CDR3 covers 14 residues. DNA of the CDR3: TGCGCCAGCATGGTAGCGGGAGGGCCAGATACGCAGTATTTT. It specifies CASMVAGGPDTQYF.

The genes are TRBV18 and TRBJ1-3; D gene uncertain. CDR1 and CDR2 from the germline V gene are KGHSH and LQKENI. The germline V and J ends were trimmed by 4 bases and 0 bases, with 10 bases remaining between them. CDR3 length: 15 residues. CDR3 nucleotide sequence: TGTGCCAGCTCACTCCTGACAATCTCTGGAAACACCATATATTTT. It yields the protein CASSLLTISGNTIYF. The full variable domain, rest sourced from reference TRBV18 and TRBJ1-3, is NAGVMQNPRHLVRRRGQEARLRCSPMKGHSHVYWYRQLPEEGLKFMVYLQKENIIDESGMPKERFSAEFPKEGPSILRIQQVVRGDSAAYFCASSLLTISGNTIYFGEGSWLTVV.